The sequence of this TCR beta chain was determined in a study of cytomegalovirus exposure and HLA in healthy donors. Study-wide results and caveats: TCR beta chain V- and J-gene trimming was linked, in a later analysis, to a missense variant in DCLRE1C. Productive rates of about 87% or about 30% were seen for most TCR beta V segments in an earlier analysis. Indistinguishable V segments, including TRBV6-2 and TRBV6-3, were excluded. The authors enumerated under 200 TCR beta chains as linked to cytomegalovirus.

Note on this clone: Antigen: not known.

Primers included in the PCR were 60 Vbeta and 13 Jbeta primers. Assay: immunoSEQ multiplex PCR; the TCRdb copy retains only in-frame clones and omits some. The sample shows 100,000 or so clones, about three quarters of them seen only once. Deletions cut 8 bases from V and 4 bases from J, with 6 bases between. The germline gives CDR1 MDHEN, CDR2 SYDVKM. The CDR3 spans 10 residues. The genes are TRBV28 and TRBJ2-7; D is unclear. The sequence was collected from a male donor in good health and CMV-seropositive. The sequenced sample was PBMCs. The CDR3 sequence is CASAAYEQYF. DNA of the CDR3: TGTGCCAGCGCGGCATACGAGCAGTACTTC.